This TCR beta chain was recorded in a study of T cell responses to AZD1222 COVID-19 vaccine. The CDR3 has 15 residues. CDR1 is SGDLS and CDR2 is YYNGEE in the germline V gene. V dropped 2 bases and J dropped 4 bases, with 13 bases sitting between them. Study-level findings and limits: At baseline, seropositivity was found in only six AZD1222 recipients. Epitopes outside B.1.351 and B.1.1.7 mutated regions reportedly drew nearly half of spike TCRs.

Notes on this clone: What it binds is unknown.

The repertoire was sequenced with immunoSEQ multiplex PCR; TCRdb's copy has only in-frame clones and lacks some. Of 85,000 to 130,000 clones listed, about 90% are singletons. This chain uses TRBV9 with TRBJ2-1, with D possibly called TRBD1 or TRBD2 (5 bases each). Specimen: peripheral blood, collected 28 days after the second AZD1222 dose. The source of this sequence is an adult who received the AZD1222 COVID-19 vaccine. CDR3 nucleotide sequence: TGTGCCAGCAGCGTCCAGGGAGTTCGTTACAATGAGCAGTTCTTC. It codes for CASSVQGVRYNEQFF.